This T cell receptor beta chain was sequenced in a study of shared clonotypes between healthy human individuals (dated by TCRdb to between 2020 and 2021). About the full investigation: The cohort comprised two women and a few men aged 18 to 49 years. The study deeply sequenced blood TCR repertoires of roughly five healthy adults to estimate repertoire size and the extent of clonotype sharing between individuals. To increase sequencing depth and limit assay-specific biases, different laboratories used diverse techniques to prepare libraries and sequence TCR repertoires. Between about 0.9 and 8.9 billion PBMCs per donor were obtained by leukapheresis. Per donor, three plates each were used for CD4 naive and CD4 memory, two for CD8 naive, and one for CD8 memory.

Turning to this clone: There is no known antigen for this receptor. Base qualities are missing; no much larger clone stands one base away.

Using the deep immunoSEQ assay, multiplex PCR amplified TCR CDR3 regions from genomic DNA. Extracted genomic DNA from each cell subset was distributed evenly across all wells of several immunoSEQ 96-well plates, and each plate was treated as a replicate. For sorted subsets, approximately 210 ng genomic DNA, equal to tens of thousands of T cell genomes, was loaded into each replicate PCR. The purified libraries were quantified using a Qubit 3.0 fluorometer, sized with a Bioanalyzer 2100, and then quantified again using the KAPA Library Quantification kit. Every immunoSEQ 96-well plate was sequenced on a separate single-read 150-cycle Illumina NextSeq 550 flow cell. The study's own analysis went as follows. Because only junctional sequences without quality scores were contained in the immunoSEQ output, filtering matching that applied to full-length reads could not be performed. Sequences were annotated with PyIR, a Python wrapper for IgBLAST v1.9, using IMGT germline references to assign V/J genes and CDR3. Any read was removed if the V/J assignment was weak (E-value above 1e-6), the CDR3 was missing, or the read contained stop codons, out-of-frame junctions, or ambiguous translated residues. V3J clonotypes were defined by identical inferred V gene, J gene, and CDR3 amino acid sequence. Percentage overlap between repertoires was calculated by dividing the number of shared unique clonotypes by the size of the smaller repertoire. Repertoire richness was assessed with RTK rarefaction, the Chao1 estimator, and Recon v2.1 estimates of unobserved clonotypes. OLGA was used to compute generation probabilities for all TCRbeta clonotypes that the gDNA method yielded from a handful of donors. TCRdb re-hosts the immuneACCESS table, in-frame sequences only. Its copies lack some clones; in the studies checked, an unresolved V gene accounts for under half of them, and the cause for the rest is not known. From that table come the V and J calls and clone size; the DNA was used to work out D and trimming. Here the sample has fewer than 1.4 million clones; roughly 74% occur a single time. Roughly 0.62% of the sample is in the top ten clones.

The CDR3 numbers 12 residues from cysteine through phenylalanine. Only the CDR3 region is kept as DNA, spanning 36 bases read in frame from base 1. Sequences MDHEN (CDR1) and SYDVKM (CDR2) are obtained from the germline V gene. V and J are truncated by 1 base and 15 bases respectively, leaving an intervening sequence of 14 bases. General findings and caveats noted by the study authors: Even with the large sequencing depth, rarefaction of the sorted-subset datasets indicated that sequencing was incomplete. Sampling was restricted to blood, and TCR repertoires in tissues likely differ from the TCR repertoires found in blood. Based on pairwise subsampling, the degree of clonotype sharing among donors was expected to be affected by sequencing depth. Higher generation probabilities were observed for clonotypes shared by all four sorted-subset donors than for non-shared clonotypes. Because the study included only a small number of donors, the genetic and exposure-history diversity represented was limited. Larger estimated clonotype richness was generally found for naive subsets than for memory subsets. Sharing across several donors was observed for around 5% of naive CD4, over 3% of naive CD8, 2% to 2.5% of memory CD4, and roughly 0.4% of memory CD8 clonotypes.

The donors were healthy, HIV-negative adults with no recently reported acute infections or vaccinations. Only Caucasian adults living in Nashville, Tennessee, USA were represented among the donors. Magnetic negative selection was used to enrich CD4+ T cells, after which naive cells were positively selected on CD45RA and the negative fraction became the memory subset. After blood collection by leukapheresis, PBMCs were isolated using Ficoll-Histopaque density gradient centrifugation and then cryopreserved in the vapor phase of liquid nitrogen. Analytical flow cytometry was used to check the purity and quantity of each magnetically sorted T cell population. From each sorted fraction, genomic DNA was isolated and quantified by UV absorbance on a Nanodrop 2000c.

Here the chain combines TRBV28 and TRBJ2-3, with a weak D call of TRBD1 (5 bases match). What was sequenced was memory CD4+ T cells from PBMCs. The intended sense of this specimen's cell subset or site label: CD45RA-negative fraction. The sequence came from a young man in good health. Some clones in this sample may be carry-over from other donors' samples. The CDR3 is CASSLSVRDIYF. The nucleotide sequence is TGTGCCAGCAGTTTATCGGTCAGGGATATCTATTTT.